The clone carrying this TCR beta chain was seen repeatedly, ten times or more. Its antigen is undetermined. The data were taken from a study of T-cell memory formation after mild COVID-19. Regarding the study as a whole: Clones contracting over day 15 to 85 were CD4/CD8 balanced, with later expanders leaning CD4+. Most CD4+ clones that shrank were in CM and EM, while CD8+ ones turned up in EMRA. Researchers found some responding clones in pre-infection memory, a sign that cross-reactive memory joined.

A 5'RACE reaction primed in the constant segment made cDNA libraries of TCR alpha and TCR beta, and these carried sample barcodes and UMIs. TCRdb re-derived calls from the 5' RACE reads in MiXCR, one entry per CDR3 protein. The sample records around 45,000 distinct CDR3 sequences, less than 9.5% being singletons. V was shortened by 4 bases and J by 3 bases, with 5 bases between the two germline ends. The CDR3 runs to 12 residues. Germline V gives CDR1 SGHRS, CDR2 YFSETQ. This TCR was sampled from an adult woman who had mild COVID-19 (a few samples of this study predate the infection). Cell type and time point are not known. The sample comprised PBMCs or a T cell subset sorted from them (not recorded which). The J gene is TRBJ2-1, the V gene TRBV5-1, with unresolved D. The CDR3 here is CASSLNYNEQFF. In DNA form, the CDR3 reads TGCGCCAGCAGCCTCAACTACAATGAGCAGTTCTTC.